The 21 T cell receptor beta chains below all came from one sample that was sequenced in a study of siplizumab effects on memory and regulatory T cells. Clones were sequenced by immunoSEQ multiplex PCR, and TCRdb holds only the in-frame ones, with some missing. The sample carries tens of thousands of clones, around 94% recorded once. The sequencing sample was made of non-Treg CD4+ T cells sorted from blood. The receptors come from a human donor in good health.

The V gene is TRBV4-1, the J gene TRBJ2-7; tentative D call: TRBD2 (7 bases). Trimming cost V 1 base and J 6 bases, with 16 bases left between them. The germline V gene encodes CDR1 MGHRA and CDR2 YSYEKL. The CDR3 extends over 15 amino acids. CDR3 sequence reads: CASSQVAVGGLEQYF. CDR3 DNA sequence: TGCGCCAGCAGCCAAGTCGCCGTCGGGGGGCTCGAGCAGTACTTC.

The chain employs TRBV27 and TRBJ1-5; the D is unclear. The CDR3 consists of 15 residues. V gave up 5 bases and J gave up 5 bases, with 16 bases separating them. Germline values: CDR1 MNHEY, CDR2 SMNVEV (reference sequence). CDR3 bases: TGTGCCAGCAGTCAATTCACCGGACGACATCAGCCCCAGCATTTT. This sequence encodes CASSQFTGRHQPQHF.

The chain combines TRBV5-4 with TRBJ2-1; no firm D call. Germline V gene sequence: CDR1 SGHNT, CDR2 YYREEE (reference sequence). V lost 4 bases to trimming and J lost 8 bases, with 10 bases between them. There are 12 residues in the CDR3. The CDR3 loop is CASSRGFDEQFF. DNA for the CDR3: TGTGCCAGCAGCCGTGGGTTCGATGAGCAGTTCTTC.

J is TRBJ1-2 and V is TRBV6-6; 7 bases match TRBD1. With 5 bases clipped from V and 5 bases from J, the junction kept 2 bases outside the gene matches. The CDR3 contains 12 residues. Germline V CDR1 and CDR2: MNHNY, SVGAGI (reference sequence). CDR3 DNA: TGTGCCAGCAGTCGGGACAGTTATGGCTACACCTTC. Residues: CASSRDSYGYTF.

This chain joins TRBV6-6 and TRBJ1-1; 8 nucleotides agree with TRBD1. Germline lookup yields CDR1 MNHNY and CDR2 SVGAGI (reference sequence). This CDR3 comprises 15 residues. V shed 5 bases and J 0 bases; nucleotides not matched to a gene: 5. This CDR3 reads CASSRTGLVNTEAFF. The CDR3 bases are TGTGCCAGCAGTCGGACAGGGCTTGTGAACACTGAAGCTTTCTTT.

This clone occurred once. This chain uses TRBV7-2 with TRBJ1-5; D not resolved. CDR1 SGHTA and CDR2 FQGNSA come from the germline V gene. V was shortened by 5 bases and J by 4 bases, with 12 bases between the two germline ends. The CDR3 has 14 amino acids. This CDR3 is CASSATRGNQPQHF. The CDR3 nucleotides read TGTGCCAGCAGCGCGACCCGGGGAAATCAGCCCCAGCATTTT.

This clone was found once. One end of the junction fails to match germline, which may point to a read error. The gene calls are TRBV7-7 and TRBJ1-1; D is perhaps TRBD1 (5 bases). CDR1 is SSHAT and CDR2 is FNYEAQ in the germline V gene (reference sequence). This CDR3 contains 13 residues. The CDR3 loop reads CASSSTGETEAFF. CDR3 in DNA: TGTGCTAGCAGCTCGACGGGGGAGACTGAAGCTTTCTTT.

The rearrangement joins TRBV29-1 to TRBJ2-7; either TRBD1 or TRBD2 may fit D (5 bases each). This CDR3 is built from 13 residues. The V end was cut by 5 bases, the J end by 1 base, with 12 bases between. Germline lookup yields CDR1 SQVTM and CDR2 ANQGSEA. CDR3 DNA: TGCAGCGTTACCACGGGACGGTCCTACGAGCAGTACTTC. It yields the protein CSVTTGRSYEQYF.

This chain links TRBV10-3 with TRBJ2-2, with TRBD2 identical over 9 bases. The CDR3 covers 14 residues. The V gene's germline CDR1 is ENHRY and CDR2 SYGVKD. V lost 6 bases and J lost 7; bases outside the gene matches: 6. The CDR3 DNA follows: TGTGCCATCAGCACTAGCGGGTCCATCGGGGAGCTGTTTTTT. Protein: CAISTSGSIGELFF.

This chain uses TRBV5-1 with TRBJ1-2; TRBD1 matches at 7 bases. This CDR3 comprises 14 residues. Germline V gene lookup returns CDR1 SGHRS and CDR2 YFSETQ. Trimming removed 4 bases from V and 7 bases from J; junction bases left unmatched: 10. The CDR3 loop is CASSPEGADSGYTF. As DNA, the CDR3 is TGCGCCAGCAGCCCCGAGGGGGCTGATAGTGGCTACACCTTC.

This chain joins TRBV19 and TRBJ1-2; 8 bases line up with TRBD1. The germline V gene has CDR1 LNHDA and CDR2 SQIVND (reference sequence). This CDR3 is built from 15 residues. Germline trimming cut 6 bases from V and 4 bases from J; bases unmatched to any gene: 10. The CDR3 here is CASSLGTGIPYGYTF. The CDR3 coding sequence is TGTGCCAGTAGCCTAGGGACAGGAATTCCCTATGGCTACACCTTC.

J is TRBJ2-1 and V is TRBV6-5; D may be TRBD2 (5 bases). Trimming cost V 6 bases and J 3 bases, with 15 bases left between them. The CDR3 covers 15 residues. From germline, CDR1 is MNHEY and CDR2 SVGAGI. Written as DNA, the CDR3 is TGTGCCAGCAGCCCCAGTGGGAGATTCTACAATGAGCAGTTCTTC. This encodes CASSPSGRFYNEQFF.

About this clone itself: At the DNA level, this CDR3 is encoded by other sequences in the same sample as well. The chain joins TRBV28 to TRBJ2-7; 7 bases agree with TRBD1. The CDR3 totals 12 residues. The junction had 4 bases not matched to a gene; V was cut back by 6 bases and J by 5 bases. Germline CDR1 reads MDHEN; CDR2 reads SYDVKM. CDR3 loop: CASRLTGDEQYF. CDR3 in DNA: TGTGCCAGCAGGCTCACAGGGGACGAGCAGTACTTC.

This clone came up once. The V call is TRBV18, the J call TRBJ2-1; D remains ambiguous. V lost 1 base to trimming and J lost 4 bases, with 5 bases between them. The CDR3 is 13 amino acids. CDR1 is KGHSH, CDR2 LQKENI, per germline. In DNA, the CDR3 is TGTGCCAGCTCACCACTCTTGTACAATGAGCAGTTCTTC. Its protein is CASSPLLYNEQFF.

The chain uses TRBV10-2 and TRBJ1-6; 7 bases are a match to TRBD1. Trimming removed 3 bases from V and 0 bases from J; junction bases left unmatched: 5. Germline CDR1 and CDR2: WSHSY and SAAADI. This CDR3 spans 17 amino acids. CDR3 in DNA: TGCGCCAGCAGTGAAACTTCAGGGGGCTCCTATAATTCACCCCTCCACTTT. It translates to CASSETSGGSYNSPLHF.

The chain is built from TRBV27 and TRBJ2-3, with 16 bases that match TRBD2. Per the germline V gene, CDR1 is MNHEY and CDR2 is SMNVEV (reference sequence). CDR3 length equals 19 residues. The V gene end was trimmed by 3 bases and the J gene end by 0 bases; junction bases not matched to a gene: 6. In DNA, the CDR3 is TGTGCCAGCAGTTTTTCCGGGACTAGCGGGGGGGCCAGCACAGATACGCAGTATTTT. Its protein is CASSFSGTSGGASTDTQYF.

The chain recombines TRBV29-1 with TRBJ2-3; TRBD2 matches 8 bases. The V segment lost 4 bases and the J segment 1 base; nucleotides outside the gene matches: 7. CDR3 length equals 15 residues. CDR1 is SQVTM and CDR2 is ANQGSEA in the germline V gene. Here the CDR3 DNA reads TGCAGCGTTGCCCCCGGGGGGGTTGGCACAGATACGCAGTATTTT. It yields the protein CSVAPGGVGTDTQYF.

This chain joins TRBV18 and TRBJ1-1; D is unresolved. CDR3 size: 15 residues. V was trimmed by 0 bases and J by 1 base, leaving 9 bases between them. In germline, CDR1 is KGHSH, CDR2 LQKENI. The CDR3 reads CASSPPVGRNTEAFF. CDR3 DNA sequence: TGTGCCAGCTCACCACCCGTGGGGAGGAACACTGAAGCTTTCTTT.

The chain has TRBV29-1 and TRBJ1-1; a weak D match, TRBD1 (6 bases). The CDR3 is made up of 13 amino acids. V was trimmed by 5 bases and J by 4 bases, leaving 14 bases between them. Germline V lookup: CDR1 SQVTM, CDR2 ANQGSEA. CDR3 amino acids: CSVFEGVGTEAFF. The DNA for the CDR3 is TGCAGCGTTTTCGAGGGGGTGGGCACTGAAGCTTTCTTT.

The CDR3 here is CASSPSGRERSEQFF. The CDR3, as DNA: TGTGCCAGCAGCCCCTCGGGGCGGGAGAGATCTGAGCAGTTCTTC. The V and J genes are TRBV7-9 and TRBJ2-1; 7 positions match TRBD2. The germline V gene has CDR1 SEHNR and CDR2 FQNEAQ (reference sequence). The CDR3 has 15 amino acids. V was clipped by 5 bases and J by 9 bases; unmatched bases: 13.

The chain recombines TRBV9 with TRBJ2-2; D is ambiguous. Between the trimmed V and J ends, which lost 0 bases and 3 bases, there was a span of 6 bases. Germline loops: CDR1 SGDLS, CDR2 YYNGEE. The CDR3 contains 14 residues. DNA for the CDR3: TGTGCCAGCAGCGTAGTCCATGACACCGGGGAGCTGTTTTTT. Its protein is CASSVVHDTGELFF.